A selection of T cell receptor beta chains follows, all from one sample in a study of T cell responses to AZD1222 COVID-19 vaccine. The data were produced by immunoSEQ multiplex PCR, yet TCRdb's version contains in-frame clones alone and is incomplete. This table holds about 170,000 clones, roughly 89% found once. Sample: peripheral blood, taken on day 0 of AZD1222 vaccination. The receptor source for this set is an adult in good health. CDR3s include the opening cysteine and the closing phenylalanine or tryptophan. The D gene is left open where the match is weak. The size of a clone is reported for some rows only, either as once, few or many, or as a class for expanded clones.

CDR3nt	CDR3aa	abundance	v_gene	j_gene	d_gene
TGCGCCAGCAGCTTGACGGCAGTTAATGAAAAACTGTTTTTT	CASSLTAVNEKLFF	.	TRBV5-1	TRBJ1-4	.
TGTGCCAGCAGCTTAAGCGGGGCCGGGAACACTGAAGCTTTCTTT	CASSLSGAGNTEAFF	.	TRBV11-3	TRBJ1-1	.
TGTGCCAGCAGCTTACAGGGTTTGAACTATGGCTACACCTTC	CASSLQGLNYGYTF	.	TRBV7-8	TRBJ1-2	.
TGTGCCAGCAGCTTCGAGATTAGCGGGCTAAGCTCCTACAATGAGCAGTTCTTC	CASSFEISGLSSYNEQFF	once	TRBV7-9	TRBJ2-1	TRBD2
TGTGCCAGCAGTTACTCGACACCCCCCGGGCATGAGTACTTC	CASSYSTPPGHEYF	.	TRBV6-2/TRBV6-3	TRBJ2-7	.
TGTGCCAGCTATCCGGGGGACAGCAGCTCCTACGAGCAGTACTTC	CASYPGDSSSYEQYF	.	TRBV6-5	TRBJ2-7	.
TGTGCCAGCAGCTCAAGGGACAGCCATAATGAAAAACTGTTTTTT	CASSSRDSHNEKLFF	.	TRBV9	TRBJ1-4	TRBD1
TGTGCCAGCAGCTTAGACATGACAAACACCGGGGAGCTGTTTTTT	CASSLDMTNTGELFF	.	TRBV11-2	TRBJ2-2	.
TGTGCCAGCAGTTCTGGACAGGGGACACGAACCGGGGAGCTGTTTTTT	CASSSGQGTRTGELFF	few	TRBV7-6	TRBJ2-2	TRBD1
TGTGCCAGCAGCTTACAAGGGACAGGAGGAAGCTCTGGAAACACCATATATTTT	CASSLQGTGGSSGNTIYF	few	TRBV7-2	TRBJ1-3	TRBD1
TGTGCCAGCAGCCCCCAAGATACGCAGTATTTT	CASSPQDTQYF	.	TRBV7-2	TRBJ2-3	.
TGTGCCAGCAGTTACCCAGACAGGGGGAACGAGCAGTACTTC	CASSYPDRGNEQYF	.	TRBV6-2/TRBV6-3	TRBJ2-7	TRBD1
TGTGCCAGCTCACCGGGTCTGAATAGCAATCAGCCCCAGCATTTT	CASSPGLNSNQPQHF	.	TRBV18	TRBJ1-5	.
TGTGCCAGTCAAGGACGGAGAAATCAGCCCCAGCATTTT	CASQGRRNQPQHF	.	TRBV19	TRBJ1-5	.
TGTGCCAGCAGCTTAGTTGGGGGGGCCCGCACAGATACGCAGTATTTT	CASSLVGGARTDTQYF	once	TRBV7-9	TRBJ2-3	.